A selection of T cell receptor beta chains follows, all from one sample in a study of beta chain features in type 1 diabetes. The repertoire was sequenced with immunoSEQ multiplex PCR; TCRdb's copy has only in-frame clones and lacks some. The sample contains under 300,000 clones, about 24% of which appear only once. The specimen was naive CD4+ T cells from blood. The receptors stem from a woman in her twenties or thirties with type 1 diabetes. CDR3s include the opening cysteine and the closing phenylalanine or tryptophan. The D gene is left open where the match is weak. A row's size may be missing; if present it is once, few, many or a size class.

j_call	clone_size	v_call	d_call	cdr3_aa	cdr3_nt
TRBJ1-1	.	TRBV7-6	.	CASSLVRGHTEAFF	TGTGCCAGCAGCTTAGTCAGGGGTCACACTGAAGCTTTCTTT
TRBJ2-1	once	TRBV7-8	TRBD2	CASSPKRLAGDEQFF	TGTGCCAGCAGCCCTAAACGACTAGCGGGAGATGAGCAGTTCTTC
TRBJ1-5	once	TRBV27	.	CASSFAGDNNQPQHF	TGTGCCAGCAGTTTTGCGGGGGACAACAATCAGCCCCAGCATTTT
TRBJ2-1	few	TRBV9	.	CASSEAMAGSNEQFF	TGTGCCAGCAGCGAAGCGATGGCGGGATCCAATGAGCAGTTCTTC
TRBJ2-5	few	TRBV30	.	CAWSMLTVQETQYF	TGTGCCTGGAGTATGCTGACAGTCCAAGAGACCCAGTACTTC
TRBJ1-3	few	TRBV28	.	CASSFHGVGNTIYF	TGTGCCAGCAGTTTTCACGGGGTTGGAAACACCATATATTTT
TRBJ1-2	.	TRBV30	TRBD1	CAWDRAGHGYTF	TGTGCCTGGGACAGGGCTGGGCATGGCTACACCTTC
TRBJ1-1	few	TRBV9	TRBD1	CASSPYDRGYTEAFF	TGTGCCAGCAGCCCATACGACAGGGGTTATACTGAAGCTTTCTTT
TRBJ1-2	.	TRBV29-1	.	CSVEVQLYGYTF	TGCAGCGTTGAGGTACAGCTGTATGGCTACACCTTC
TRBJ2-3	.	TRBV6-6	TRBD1	CASSDRVRDTQYF	TGTGCCAGCAGTGACAGGGTCCGGGATACGCAGTATTTT
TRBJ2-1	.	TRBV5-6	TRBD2	CASSLSGSSYNEQFF	TGTGCCAGCAGCCTTAGCGGGAGCTCCTACAATGAGCAGTTCTTC
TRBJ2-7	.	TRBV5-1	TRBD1	CASSGTGTGYYEQYF	TGCGCCAGCAGCGGCACCGGGACAGGGTACTACGAGCAGTACTTC
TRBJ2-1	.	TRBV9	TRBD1	CASSVTLRQGPQDEQFF	TGTGCCAGCAGCGTAACCCTCCGACAGGGGCCTCAGGATGAGCAGTTCTTC
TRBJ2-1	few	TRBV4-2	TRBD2	CASSRQFGLAGSYNEQFF	TGTGCCAGCAGCCGTCAATTCGGGCTAGCGGGGTCCTACAATGAGCAGTTCTTC
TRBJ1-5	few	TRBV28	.	CASSWGDQPQHF	TGTGCCAGCAGTTGGGGGGATCAGCCCCAGCATTTT
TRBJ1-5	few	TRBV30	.	CAWTPGGWDQPQHF	TGTGCCTGGACCCCCGGGGGTTGGGATCAGCCCCAGCATTTT
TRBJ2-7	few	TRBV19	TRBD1	CASNRDSYSYEQYF	TGTGCCAGCAACCGGGACAGCTATTCCTACGAGCAGTACTTC
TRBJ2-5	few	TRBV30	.	CAWTGGTPPLGETQYF	TGTGCCTGGACTGGCGGGACCCCTCCTCTAGGAGAGACCCAGTACTTC
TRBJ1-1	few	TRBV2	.	CASLRSNTEAFF	TGTGCCAGCCTACGGTCGAACACTGAAGCTTTCTTT
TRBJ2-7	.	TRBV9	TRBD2	CASSVAGGPHEQYF	TGTGCCAGCAGCGTAGCGGGAGGGCCCCACGAGCAGTACTTC
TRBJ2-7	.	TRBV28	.	CASSLLAHSYEQYF	TGTGCCAGCAGTTTACTAGCACACTCCTACGAGCAGTACTTC
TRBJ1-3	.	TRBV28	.	CASSVTAPGTDLSGNTIYF	TGTGCCAGCAGCGTTACGGCACCCGGTACAGACCTATCTGGAAACACCATATATTTT
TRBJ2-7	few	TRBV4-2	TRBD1	CASSLTGTGGYEQYF	TGTGCCAGCAGCCTTACCGGGACAGGGGGCTACGAGCAGTACTTC
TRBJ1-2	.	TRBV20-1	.	CSARYHGYTF	TGCAGTGCTAGATATCATGGCTACACCTTC
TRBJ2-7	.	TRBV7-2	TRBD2	CASSPTGGFTYEQYF	TGTGCCAGCAGCCCAACCGGGGGGTTCACCTACGAGCAGTACTTC
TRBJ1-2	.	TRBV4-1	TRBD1	CASSRTQGANYGYTF	TGCGCCAGCAGCCGCACCCAGGGGGCTAACTATGGCTACACCTTC